The 12 T cell receptor beta chains below come from one sample, sequenced in a study of vaccination and CD4 T cells after COVID-19. No antigens are known for them. Specified treatment: 10-day PBMC culture with coronavirus spike peptide pools or control peptides (ViraFEST assay). Sequencing of DNA taken from cultured CD4+ T cells relied on the Oncomine TCR Beta short-read assay. TCRdb ran MiXCR on the PCR reads and lists one entry per CDR3 protein. The sample lists about 22,000 distinct CDR3 sequences, approximately 32% seen once, with around 12% in the top ten. Material for sequencing was cultured CD4+ T cells from blood. Source of these receptors: a human donor with COVID-19.

CDR3 sequence: CASSKEDGGVSSYEQYF. For the CDR3, the DNA is TGTGCCAGCAGCAAAGAAGATGGTGGGGTTTCCTCCTACGAGCAGTACTTC. This chain uses TRBV21-1 with TRBJ2-7. TRBV21-1 is labeled a pseudogene. The CDR3 consists of 17 residues.

This chain joins TRBV23-1 and TRBJ1-4, with D tentatively TRBD1 (5 bases). TRBV23-1 is flagged as an ORF with uncertain function. With 0 bases removed from V and 7 bases from J, the gap between germline ends came to 15 bases. This CDR3 region has 16 residues. CDR3 protein: CASSQSIRDGGEKLFF. The CDR3, as DNA: TGCGCCAGCAGTCAATCGATACGGGACGGTGGTGAAAAACTGTTTTTT.

The chain recombines TRBV19 with TRBJ2-4; TRBD2 matches 12 bases. V was pared by 3 bases and J by 0 bases, with 9 bases of the junction left unmatched. CDR1 LNHDA and CDR2 SQIVND come from the germline V gene (reference sequence). The CDR3 has 19 amino acids. CDR3 protein: CASSIGLAGMEIAKNIQYF. Written as DNA, the CDR3 is TGTGCCAGTAGTATTGGACTAGCGGGGATGGAGATAGCCAAAAACATTCAGTACTTC.

This clonotype was counted a few times. The chain has TRBV2 and TRBJ1-6, with 7 bases that match TRBD1. The CDR3 extends over 18 amino acids. Germline lookup yields CDR1 SNHLY and CDR2 FYNNEI. V shed 9 bases and J 0 bases; nucleotides not matched to a gene: 14. CDR3 bases: TGTGCCAGACAGGGGCACAATACAAAGAGCTCCTATAATTCACCCCTCCACTTT. Translation gives CARQGHNTKSSYNSPLHF.

This clonotype was observed a handful of times. CDR3 sequence: CASSLSNLLGETQYF. CDR3 nucleotides: TGTGCCAGTAGTCTTAGCAATCTACTAGGAGAGACCCAGTACTTC. The chain couples TRBV19 to TRBJ2-5, with a possible D match to TRBD2 (5 bases). The germline V and J ends were trimmed by 5 bases and 4 bases, with 17 bases remaining between them. The CDR3 runs 15 residues. Germline loops: CDR1 LNHDA, CDR2 SQIVND (reference sequence). Full variable domain (remainder filled in from reference TRBV19 and TRBJ2-5): DGGITQSPKYLFRKEGQNVTLSCEQNLNHDAMYWYRQDPGQGLRLIYYSQIVNDFQKGDIAEGYSVSREKKESFPLTVTSAQKNPTAFYLCASSLSNLLGETQYFGPGTRLLVL.

V is TRBV19 and J is TRBJ1-4; 9 nucleotides agree with TRBD1. Germline CDR1 reads LNHDA; CDR2 reads SQIVND (reference sequence). Trimming cost V 7 bases and J 5 bases; bases outside gene matches: 8. The CDR3 has 15 amino acids. The CDR3 sequence: CASKQTGGLNEKLFF. CDR3 in DNA: TGTGCCAGTAAGCAAACAGGGGGCCTGAATGAAAAACTGTTTTTT.

The rearrangement uses TRBV7-2 and TRBJ1-6; 8 bases map to TRBD1. The V gene's germline CDR1 is SGHTA and CDR2 FQGNSA. After removal of 6 bases from V and 6 bases from J, the junction contained 7 bases not matched to a gene. The CDR3 is 15 amino acids. The CDR3 nucleotides read TGTGCCAGCAGACCAAGGACAGGGATTAATTCACCCCTCCACTTT. Protein product: CASRPRTGINSPLHF.

By proportion, this clonotype is medium-sized. V usage is TRBV6-2 or TRBV6-3 and J usage is TRBJ1-2, with D unresolved. CDR3 length equals 12 residues. V was trimmed by 2 bases and J by 8 bases, leaving 9 bases between them. CDR1 and CDR2 from the germline V gene are MNHEY and SVGEGT. In DNA, the CDR3 is TGTGCCAGCAGTTACGAGAGTAAGGGCTACACCTTC. Protein product: CASSYESKGYTF.

The V and J genes are TRBV5-1 and TRBJ1-1, with no clear D. Germline V lookup: CDR1 SGHRS, CDR2 YFSETQ. The germline V and J ends were trimmed by 0 bases and 12 bases, with 12 bases remaining between them. The CDR3 spans 12 residues. The CDR3 loop reads CASSLEGQDSFF. DNA of the CDR3: TGCGCCAGCAGCTTGGAAGGCCAGGATTCTTTCTTT. Full variable domain (remainder filled in from reference TRBV5-1 and TRBJ1-1): KAGVTQTPRYLIKTRGQQVTLSCSPISGHRSVSWYQQTPGQGLQFLFEYFSETQRNKGNFPGRFSGRQFSNSRSEMNVSTLELGDSALYLCASSLEGQDSFFGQGTRLTVV.

This clonotype has only a few counts. This chain connects TRBV11-3 to TRBJ2-5; 7 nucleotides line up with TRBD2. V dropped 1 base and J dropped 0; count of bases not matched to a gene: 8. Germline V gene data show CDR1 as SGHNT and CDR2 as YENEEA. The CDR3 totals 17 residues. The CDR3 DNA is TGTGCCAGCAGCTTAGGGGCGGTGGCGGGGGACCAAGAGACCCAGTACTTC. Translating it yields CASSLGAVAGDQETQYF.

V gene TRBV6-5 combines with J gene TRBJ1-3, with a weak D call TRBD1 (5 bases). CDR1 is MNHEY, CDR2 SVGAGI, per germline. The length of the CDR3 is 15 residues. The V and J ends lost 2 bases and 4 bases respectively, with 12 bases between them. The CDR3, as DNA: TGTGCCAGCAGTTACAGCCCAGGGAGAGGAAACACCATATATTTT. This translates into CASSYSPGRGNTIYF.

This clonotype was found a few times. The DNA for the CDR3 is TGTGCCAGCCTGGGGGGGCGGGTCGCAGATACGCAGTATTTT. It specifies CASLGGRVADTQYF. The J gene is TRBJ2-3, the V gene TRBV6-1; D is perhaps TRBD2 (7 bases). Germline-derived CDR1 and CDR2 are MNHNS and SASEGT. The V gene lost 8 bases and the J gene lost 4 bases, with 16 bases spanning the gap. The CDR3 consists of 14 residues.